The present TCR beta chain was sequenced within a study of naive and memory T cell subsets. Study-level findings and limits: Gini index rose across naive, CM, EM and EMRA in CD4 and CD8.

This clonotype was counted many times. No antigen is known for it. V lost 2 bases to trimming and J lost 8 bases, with 12 bases between them. Germline assignment: CDR1 MNHEY and CDR2 SVGAGI. The CDR3 sequence is 14 residues long. Both TRBC1 and TRBC2 were covered by a beta constant-region primer of two equimolar oligonucleotides. Nested alpha and beta constant-region primers with the SP2 primer drove four PCR rounds on ligated cDNA. One entry per CDR3 protein, called by TCRdb with MiXCR from the UMI-ligation and nested PCR reads. The sample holds 100,000 to 150,000 distinct CDR3 sequences, roughly 36% seen once. CD8 T cells were positively selected from what remained after CD4 positive selection. Four subsets defined by CD45RA and CD27 were sorted after CD3, CD4, CD8 and live/dead staining.

Material: central memory CD4+ T cells from blood. The TCR was taken from a human donor in good health. The chain recombines TRBV6-5 with TRBJ1-4; no firm D call. The CDR3 sequence: CASSYRRSNEKLFF. The CDR3 coding sequence is TGTGCCAGCAGTTACCGCAGGTCGAACGAAAAACTGTTTTTT.